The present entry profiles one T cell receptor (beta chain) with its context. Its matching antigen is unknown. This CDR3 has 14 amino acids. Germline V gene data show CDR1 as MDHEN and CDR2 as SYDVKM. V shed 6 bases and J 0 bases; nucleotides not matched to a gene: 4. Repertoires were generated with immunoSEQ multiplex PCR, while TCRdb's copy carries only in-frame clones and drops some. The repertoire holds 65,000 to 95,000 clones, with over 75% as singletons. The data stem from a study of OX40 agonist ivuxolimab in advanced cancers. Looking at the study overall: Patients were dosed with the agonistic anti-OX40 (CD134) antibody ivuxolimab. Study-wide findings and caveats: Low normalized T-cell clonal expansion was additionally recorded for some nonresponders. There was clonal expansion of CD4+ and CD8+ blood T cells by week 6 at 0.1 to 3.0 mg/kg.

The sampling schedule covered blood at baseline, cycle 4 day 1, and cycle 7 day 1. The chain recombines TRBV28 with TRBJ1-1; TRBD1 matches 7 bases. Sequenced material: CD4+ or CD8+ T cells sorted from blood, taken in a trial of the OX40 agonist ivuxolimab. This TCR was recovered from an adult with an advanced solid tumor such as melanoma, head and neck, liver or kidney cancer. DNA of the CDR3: TGTGCCAGCAGGGAGGGGGCAATGAACACTGAAGCTTTCTTT. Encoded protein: CASREGAMNTEAFF.